This section outlines one T cell receptor (beta chain) sequence together with its context. What it binds is not known. Germline V gene lookup returns CDR1 LGHNT and CDR2 FRNRAP. Trimming cost V 7 bases and J 1 base, with 13 bases left between them. The CDR3 has 14 amino acids. This entry is derived from a study of radiotherapy plus CTLA-4 blockade in lung cancer. Study results and caveats: Some TCR clones had been derived from tumors. These clones expanded in peripheral blood after radiotherapy plus ipilimumab.

Generated by immunoSEQ multiplex PCR, the TCRdb table keeps only in-frame clones and is missing some. Of over 60,000 clones listed, more than 85% are singletons. This chain uses TRBV12-5 with TRBJ1-1; D might be TRBD1 (6 bases). The specimen comprised peripheral blood, sampled from a patient treated with radiotherapy plus ipilimumab. The sequence was obtained from a human donor with non-small cell lung cancer who had stable disease on radiotherapy plus ipilimumab. As DNA, the CDR3 is TGTGCTAGTGCCCTCGGACAGTCGAACACTGAAGCTTTCTTT. This sequence encodes CASALGQSNTEAFF.